Following are 21 T cell receptor beta chains from one sample sequenced in a study of T cells in Graves' hyperthyroidism and ophthalmopathy. The source material, RNA transcripts, was used to amplify TCR beta CDR3 regions. The study used the HTBI primer set for a first-round RT-PCR of the TCR CDR3. TCRdb reprocessed the multiplex PCR reads via MiXCR and lists one record per CDR3 protein. Of approximately 400,000 distinct CDR3 sequences in the sample, roughly 19% were seen once. Sample: blood. The receptor source for this set is a young woman with Graves' hyperthyroidism.

This clonotype was found many times. J is TRBJ2-7 and V is TRBV27; 12 nucleotides line up with TRBD1. V gave up 8 bases and J gave up 3 bases; unmatched junction bases: 11. The CDR3 length is 16 residues. Germline-derived CDR1 and CDR2 are MNHEY and SMNVEV (reference sequence). The CDR3 DNA reads TGTGCCAGCTTTGGGACAGGGGGCTGGACAGGCTACGAGCAGTACTTC. The encoded protein is CASFGTGGWTGYEQYF.

This clonotype was detected ten times or more. The rearrangement links TRBV6-6 to TRBJ1-4; 7 bases agree with TRBD1. V gave up 6 bases and J gave up 7 bases; unmatched junction bases: 5. This CDR3 contains 13 residues. The germline gives CDR1 MNHNY, CDR2 SVGAGI (reference sequence). Here the CDR3 DNA reads TGTGCCAGCAGGACAGGGTTGGGTGAAAAACTGTTTTTT. This gives the protein CASRTGLGEKLFF.

This clonotype was detected ten times or more. The genes are TRBV7-2 and TRBJ2-5, with D possibly called TRBD1 or TRBD2 (5 bases each). Germline CDR1 SGHTA, CDR2 FQGNSA. V lost 7 bases and J lost 2, with 11 bases in between. The CDR3 runs 13 residues. The CDR3 DNA reads as TGTGCCAGCAAGGGACCACTTCAAGAGACCCAGTACTTC. As protein: CASKGPLQETQYF.

This clonotype was observed many times. The gene calls are TRBV28 and TRBJ1-3; 8 bases align to TRBD1. With 5 bases clipped from V and 8 bases from J, the junction kept 8 bases outside the gene matches. The germline V gene encodes CDR1 MDHEN and CDR2 SYDVKM. This CDR3 comprises 14 residues. The CDR3 region has the DNA TGTGCCAGCAGTCCGGCCGGGACAGGAGACACCATATATTTT. This encodes CASSPAGTGDTIYF. Together with reference TRBV28 and TRBJ1-3, the CDR3 gives the full variable domain: DVKVTQSSRYLVKRTGEKVFLECVQDMDHENMFWYRQDPGLGLRLIYFSYDVKMKEKGDIPEGYSVSREKKERFSLILESASTNQTSMYLCASSPAGTGDTIYFGEGSWLTVV.

This clonotype was counted between two and nine times. V gene TRBV28 combines with J gene TRBJ1-6; 8 bases map to TRBD1. CDR1 is MDHEN, CDR2 SYDVKM, per germline. This CDR3 is built from 14 residues. Trimming at V came to 3 bases and at J to 9 bases, leaving 4 bases not matched to a gene. In nucleotides, the CDR3 is TGTGCCAGCAGTTTGGCAGGGGGCCGTTCACCCCTCCACTTT. This codes for CASSLAGGRSPLHF.

Comments on this clonotype: A read error may explain this, as a much larger clone is one base away. V usage is TRBV29-1 and J usage is TRBJ1-2, with 12 positions matching TRBD1. Germline V gives CDR1 SQVTM, CDR2 ANQGSEA. The CDR3 covers 13 residues. The DNA of the CDR3 is TGCAGCGGGGGGACAGGGGGCAACTATGGCCACACCTTC. It specifies CSGGTGGNYGHTF.

The J gene is TRBJ2-6, the V gene TRBV24-1, with D perhaps matching TRBD1 (5 bases). Trimming cost V 4 bases and J 2 bases, with 8 bases left between them. The CDR3 is 15 amino acids. Germline CDR1 and CDR2: KGHDR and SFDVKD. The CDR3 here is CATSEQGAGANVLTF. The CDR3 DNA follows: TGTGCCACCAGTGAGCAGGGTGCTGGGGCCAACGTCCTGACTTTC.

This clonotype was counted ten times or more. This chain joins TRBV11-2 and TRBJ2-7; the D is unclear. Trimming stripped 9 bases from V and 0 bases from J, with 21 bases between. The germline V gene has CDR1 SGHAT and CDR2 FQNNGV. This CDR3 has 16 residues. Here the CDR3 DNA reads TGTGCCAGGAAATCTCAAACAGATCCGAGCTCCTACGAGCAGTACTTC. As protein: CARKSQTDPSSYEQYF. The complete variable domain, with remaining parts taken from reference TRBV11-2 and TRBJ2-7, reads EAGVAQSPRYKIIEKRQSVAFWCNPISGHATLYWYQQILGQGPKLLIQFQNNGVVDDSQLPKDRFSAERLKGVDSTLKIQPAKLEDSAVYLCARKSQTDPSSYEQYFGPGTRLTVT.

Turning to this clonotype: The germline gene is not matched at one end of the junction; a read error may be the cause. The V call is TRBV28, the J call TRBJ1-1; 10 bases fit TRBD1. The CDR3 extends over 15 amino acids. Germline-derived CDR1 and CDR2 are MDHEN and SYDVKM. CDR3 region: CASSLGGTGVTEALF. The CDR3 DNA is TGTGCCAGCAGTTTAGGGGGGACAGGGGTTACTGAAGCTCTCTTT.

Of note for this clonotype: No conserved phenylalanine or tryptophan ends this CDR3, so it is likely a read error. Because the CDR3's place on the DNA is in doubt, the DNA is left out and the CDR3 is given as listed by TCRdb. V usage is TRBV24-1 and J usage is TRBJ1-2; TRBD1, the D gene given by the table, was not confirmed from the DNA. The CDR3 adds up to 16 amino acids, both ends counted. Germline CDR1 reads KGHDR; CDR2 reads SFDVKD. The CDR3 protein is CATPLTGSPGYYGYRV.

The table lists this clonotype with many counts. The chain combines TRBV2 with TRBJ2-7; 8 nucleotides align to TRBD1. Trimming at V came to 8 bases and at J to 6 bases, leaving 3 bases not matched to a gene. Germline loops: CDR1 SNHLY, CDR2 FYNNEI. The CDR3 has 11 residues. CDR3 in DNA: TGTGCCAGCGGACAGGGCGGCGAGCAGTACTTC. Its translation is CASGQGGEQYF.

V gene TRBV25-1 combines with J gene TRBJ2-2; 7 bases line up with TRBD1. Germline V gives CDR1 MGHDK, CDR2 SYGVNS. The CDR3 covers 12 residues. The J segment lost 6 bases and the V segment lost 8 bases, leaving 3 bases of the junction unmatched. The DNA for the CDR3 is TGTGCCAGCGGTCAGGGGGCCGGGGAGCTGTTTTTT. Translating it yields CASGQGAGELFF.

The V and J genes are TRBV19 and TRBJ1-1; possible D gene TRBD1, 5 bases. CDR3 length: 16 residues. With 8 bases removed from V and 4 bases from J, the gap between germline ends came to 23 bases. The germline CDR1 and CDR2 sequences are LNHDA and SQIVND (reference sequence). The CDR3 protein is CASALEGLGVITEAFF. The CDR3 region has the DNA TGTGCCAGTGCCCTCGAAGGGCTGGGGGTAATCACTGAAGCTTTCTTT.

V gene TRBV5-5 combines with J gene TRBJ2-5; D is unclear. The CDR3 has 14 amino acids. Germline V CDR1 and CDR2: SGHKS, YYEKEE (reference sequence). The germline V and J ends were trimmed by 0 bases and 3 bases, with 9 bases remaining between them. The CDR3 here is CASSLGHPKETQYF. Here the CDR3 DNA reads TGTGCCAGCAGCTTGGGACACCCGAAAGAGACCCAGTACTTC. Supplemented by reference TRBV5-5 and TRBJ2-5, the full variable domain reads DAGVTQSPTHLIKTRGQQVTLRCSPISGHKSVSWYQQVLGQGPQFIFQYYEKEERGRGNFPDRFSARQFPNYSSELNVNALLLGDSALYLCASSLGHPKETQYFGPGTRLLVL.

This clonotype was seen at least ten times. V gene TRBV7-3 combines with J gene TRBJ1-2; maybe TRBD1 (5 bases). Trimming cost V 5 bases and J 7 bases, with 17 bases left between them. This CDR3 comprises 14 residues. Germline values: CDR1 SGHTA, CDR2 FQGTGA. The CDR3 protein is CASSAARGTTGYTF. CDR3 DNA sequence: TGTGCCAGCAGCGCCGCGAGGGGAACAACTGGCTACACCTTC.

V and J are TRBV28 and TRBJ2-7; 9 nucleotides match TRBD1. Germline values: CDR1 MDHEN, CDR2 SYDVKM. After removal of 6 bases from V and 6 bases from J, the junction contained 9 bases not matched to a gene. The CDR3 length is 14 residues. CDR3 sequence: CASRRNRGRVEQYF. DNA of the CDR3: TGTGCCAGCAGAAGAAACAGGGGGCGCGTCGAGCAGTACTTC.

V gene TRBV7-3 combines with J gene TRBJ2-5, with a tentative D call TRBD2 (6 bases). The length of the CDR3 is 13 residues. V was trimmed by 4 bases and J by 2 bases, leaving 8 bases between them. Germline CDR1 reads SGHTA; CDR2 reads FQGTGA. The CDR3 here is CASSSSDQETQYF. The CDR3 DNA reads as TGTGCCAGCAGCTCTAGCGATCAAGAGACCCAGTACTTC.

This clonotype appeared a single time. This chain links TRBV10-1 with TRBJ1-2, with no clear D. V gave up 0 bases and J gave up 1 base, with 3 bases separating them. Germline CDR1 reads WNHNN; CDR2 reads SYGVQD (reference sequence). The CDR3 sequence is 13 residues long. The CDR3 sequence is CASSESVNYGYTF. CDR3 DNA: TGCGCCAGCAGTGAGTCGGTTAACTATGGCTACACCTTC.

There are many counts of this clonotype. The chain is built from TRBV5-1 and TRBJ1-6, with 7 bases matching TRBD1. The CDR3 has 16 residues. J gave up 7 bases and V 0 bases, and 7 bases lay outside the gene matches. The germline gives CDR1 SGHRS, CDR2 YFSETQ. CDR3 in DNA: TGCGCCAGCAGCTTGGGACAGGGAGCGGTCAATTCACCCCTCCACTTT. Translation gives CASSLGQGAVNSPLHF.

There are many counts of this clonotype. The chain employs TRBV28 and TRBJ1-1; D not certain. The V gene's germline CDR1 is MDHEN and CDR2 SYDVKM. The CDR3 loop spans 14 amino acids. Deletions cut 7 bases from V and 4 bases from J, with 16 bases between. The DNA of the CDR3 is TGTGCCAGCACCCCAGAGGCGAGGAGCACTGAAGCTTTCTTT. It is translated as CASTPEARSTEAFF.

This clonotype is judged medium-sized. The chain links TRBV12-3 or TRBV12-4 to TRBJ1-2; 12 bases agree with TRBD1. The CDR3 totals 14 residues. V lost 7 bases and J lost 8; bases outside the gene matches: 8. CDR3 coding DNA: TGTGCCAGCATCCCCGGGACAGGGGGCGGAGGCTACACCTTC. It yields the protein CASIPGTGGGGYTF.